The clone carrying this T cell receptor (beta chain) was found a few times. Antigen specificity is unknown. This sample is drawn from a study of T-cell memory formation after mild COVID-19. General study points: Clones contracting across day 15 to 85 had a balanced CD4/CD8 profile; later expanding clones leaned CD4+. Cross-reactive memory appears to have joined, as suggested by some responding clones showing up in pre-infection memory.

In germline, CDR1 is GTSNPN, CDR2 SVGIG (reference sequence). The CDR3 is 11 amino acids. J lost 4 bases, V lost 7 bases, and 4 bases had no gene match. TCR alpha and TCR beta cDNA libraries carrying sample barcodes and UMIs came from 5'RACE with constant-segment primers. In TCRdb, the 5' RACE reads were re-called with MiXCR into one record per CDR3 protein. This sample has some 70,000 distinct CDR3 sequences, with over 15% found just once. This chain connects TRBV30 to TRBJ2-7; TRBD1 matches 7 bases. This TCR was sampled from an adult woman who had mild COVID-19 (a few samples of this study predate the infection). Cell type and time point are not known. Sequencing was done on a sample of PBMCs or a T cell subset sorted from them (not recorded which). The CDR3 sequence: CASGQTYEQYF. As DNA, the CDR3 is TGTGCCTCGGGACAGACTTACGAGCAGTACTTC.